This TCR beta chain is from a study of T cell changes during pregnancy in multiple sclerosis. This clone was counted once. Trimming took 0 bases from V and 0 from J, leaving 14 bases between them. Germline lookup yields CDR1 MGHRA and CDR2 YSYEKL. This CDR3 has 17 residues. TCRdb's table, derived via immunoSEQ multiplex PCR, lists solely in-frame clones and lacks some. The sample carries some 10,000 clones, approximately 90% recorded once. The source of this sequence is a female donor in good health, enrolled as a control in a pregnancy study. This chain uses TRBV4-1 with TRBJ1-2; perhaps TRBD1 as D (6 bases). Sequenced material: CD8+ T cells from peripheral blood mononuclear cells, taken in the first trimester of pregnancy. CDR3 sequence (DNA): TGCGCCAGCAGCCAAGAACCGGCAGGGGCTACTAACTATGGCTACACCTTC. Encoded protein: CASSQEPAGATNYGYTF.